This T cell receptor beta chain was documented in a study of T cell changes during pregnancy in multiple sclerosis. After removal of 7 bases from V and 5 bases from J, the junction contained 6 bases not matched to a gene. Germline-derived CDR1 and CDR2 are MDHEN and SYDVKM. This CDR3 comprises 13 residues. Profiling relied on immunoSEQ multiplex PCR, and the TCRdb table lists in-frame clones only, not all of them. Here the sample spans under 45,000 clones, 90% being singletons. The J gene is TRBJ2-3, the V gene TRBV28, with 7 bases matching TRBD2. Sample: CD8+ T cells from peripheral blood mononuclear cells, taken in the third trimester of pregnancy. The TCR comes from a female donor with multiple sclerosis, enrolled in a pregnancy study. The CDR3 sequence is CASIRKRGDTQYF. For the CDR3, the DNA is TGTGCCAGCATCCGGAAGCGGGGAGATACGCAGTATTTT.